Reported below is one T cell receptor (beta chain). As originally analysed: By means of reference gene primer amplification, nucleated cell counts were estimated. Assay: immunoSEQ multiplex PCR; the TCRdb copy retains only in-frame clones and omits some. The DNA gave D and trimming, while V, J and clone size come from that table. The repertoire holds about 100,000 clones, with almost 80% as singletons. This sample was included in a study of blood T cell repertoires in COVID-19. Looking at the study overall: Samples representing acute and convalescent COVID-19 were sourced from the United States, Italy and Spain. Sources were T cells, B-cell-depleted T cells, or PBMCs; the material itself was cDNA or gDNA.

CDR3 size: 13 residues. Germline CDR1 SGHRS, CDR2 YFSETQ. Deletions cut 2 bases from V and 3 bases from J, with 8 bases between. Specimen: peripheral blood. The source of this sequence is a woman aged 70-85 years with acute or convalescent COVID-19. This rearrangement joins TRBV5-1 to TRBJ2-5; D not certain. CDR3 DNA: TGCGCCAGCAGCTTTGTCTTAAAAGAGACCCAGTACTTC. Its translation: CASSFVLKETQYF. Variable domain in full (rest from reference TRBV5-1 and TRBJ2-5): KAGVTQTPRYLIKTRGQQVTLSCSPISGHRSVSWYQQTPGQGLQFLFEYFSETQRNKGNFPGRFSGRQFSNSRSEMNVSTLELGDSALYLCASSFVLKETQYFGPGTRLLVL.